This T cell receptor beta chain is from a study of early T cells in non-severe SARS-CoV-2 infection. MiXCR was run by TCRdb on the 5' RACE reads, yielding one entry per CDR3 protein. Among over 15,000 distinct CDR3 sequences, approximately 5.4% were seen once, and the ten largest hold around 6.8%. Trimming removed 4 bases at V and 1 base at J, with 7 bases between. Germline V CDR1 and CDR2: MGHRA, YSYEKL. This CDR3 region has 13 residues. This clonotype was detected many times. This specimen was whole blood, taken at baseline. The rearrangement links TRBV4-1 to TRBJ1-1; D is unresolved. The TCR comes from an adult who was a healthcare worker with PCR-confirmed SARS-CoV-2 infection or an uninfected control (not recorded which). In DNA, the CDR3 is TGCGCCAGCAGCCGAAGACAGAACACTGAAGCTTTCTTT. Its translation: CASSRRQNTEAFF.